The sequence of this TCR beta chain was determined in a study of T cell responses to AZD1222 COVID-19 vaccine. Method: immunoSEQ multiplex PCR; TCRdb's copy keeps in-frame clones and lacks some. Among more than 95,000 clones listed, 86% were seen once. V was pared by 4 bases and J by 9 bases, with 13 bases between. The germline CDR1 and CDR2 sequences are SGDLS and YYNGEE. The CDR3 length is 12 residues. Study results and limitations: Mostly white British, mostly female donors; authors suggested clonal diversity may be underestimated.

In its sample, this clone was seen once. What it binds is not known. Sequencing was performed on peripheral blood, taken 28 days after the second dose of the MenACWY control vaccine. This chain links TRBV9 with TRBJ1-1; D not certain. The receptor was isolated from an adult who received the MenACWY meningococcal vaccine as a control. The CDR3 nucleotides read TGTGCCAGCAGCTCCCCCCGGGAAAAAGCTTTCTTT. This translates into CASSSPREKAFF.